This TCR beta chain was identified during a study of cytomegalovirus exposure and HLA in healthy donors (dated by TCRdb to 2015 to 2018). Regarding the study in general: An earlier analysis of approximately 550 of the donors reported 250 to 300 Gb of sequence data and around 110 million unique TCR beta sequences from 150 million to 200 million T cells. In a later analysis, previously published TCR beta repertoires from about 640 donors were re-analyzed and high-resolution HLA genotyping was added so that TCR occurrence patterns could be studied. The study profiled the T cell repertoires of around 700 subjects by immunosequencing and related them to cytomegalovirus serostatus. The study combined high-throughput TCR immunosequencing, statistical association of individual TCRs with disease status, and machine learning to predict cytomegalovirus infection status. Among about 390 genotyped donors of the cohort, an average of around 240,000 unique TCR beta nucleotide sequences were sequenced per donor, about a sixth of them non-productive. HLA typing included class I and class II loci at four-digit resolution. Four to six DR-DQ haplotypes were handled as single units for association and clustering, since linkage in the cohort was strong. Of the roughly 400 genotyped donors, 81% fell in the genetic ancestry cluster associated with self-reported Caucasian donors. To decide whether each TCR beta V gene segment behaved as functional or pseudogenic, an earlier analysis of some 570 of the donors relied on high-throughput TCR beta sequencing. A later genetic analysis used genome-wide SNP genotypes for about three fifths of the 666 donors, treating that subset as a discovery cohort. All discovery cohort repertoires had been generated using a single sequencing platform. Roughly 300 gigabases of sequencing data and around 90 million unique TCR sequences made up an early release that covered over 550 HLA-typed donors. The number of donors typed differed by locus, with about 629-630 for A, B, C, DRB1 and DQB1, roughly 520 for DQA1, over 600 for DPA1, and 450 to 480 for DPB1. The aim of the study was to test whether cataloging public T cell receptors could identify signatures of past pathogen exposure. In the later analysis, no new phenotypic data were used to find candidate immune exposures; instead, reliance was placed on TCR beta sequences and their occurrence across donors. Along with the roughly 710-subject first cohort, a separate validation cohort of over 90 different subjects was used. Donor age, sex, ethnicity and CMV serostatus were compiled together with the repertoire data.

The research as a whole found: The cohort was sequenced for TCR beta chains only, and without alpha or paired-chain data the features that could be detected were limited. In a later analysis, several top co-occurrence clusters were reported to appear linked to parvovirus B19, influenza, CMV and Epstein-Barr virus. In an earlier analysis of 450 to 750 of the donors, most TCR beta V segments appeared in productive rearrangements about 90% or about 30% of the time, broadly matching IMGT annotations. An association between a missense DCLRE1C variant and V-gene and J-gene trimming of TCR beta chains was found in a later genetic analysis and replicated in an independent cohort. The study gave a list of about 170 TCR beta chains associated with cytomegalovirus. Most CMV-associated TCR beta chains appeared to be HLA-restricted in a later analysis, and the HLA associations seemed to be driven largely by CMV exposure. The authors suggested that the approach could potentially be extended to other disease states and immunological phenotypes. Linkage disequilibrium might explain the correlated functional status among segregating V segments, but an unknown experimental factor could not be ruled out. Strong co-occurrence of HLA alleles, especially DR and DQ, made assigning TCR associations to individual alleles difficult. In a later analysis, HLA-associated TCR beta chains showed more clonal expansion and lower generation probabilities than non-associated chains that were equally common. Some IMGT-functional V segments, including TRBV6-2 and TRBV6-3, could not be distinguished by the 87-base-pair reads and were therefore excluded. In vitro tests confirmed that a few of the cytomegalovirus-associated TCR beta chains recognize cytomegalovirus antigens. In a later analysis, TCR association rates were found to vary across HLA loci, with the most associated TCRs seen for DRB1 alleles and the fewest for HLA-C alleles. Because HLA typing was missing for some donors at each locus, association tests included only the typed subset. Sequencing depth was assumed to be roughly uniform across donors in the presence/absence analyses, though that assumption may not hold. A later analysis associated 15,000 to 20,000 TCR beta sequences with specific HLA alleles at a false discovery rate of 0.05. Because counts were too low, 15 to 20 rarely observed V segments, including chromosome 9 orphons, were left out of the earlier analysis of some 640 of the donors. In both the original and validation cohorts, the classifier was reported to diagnose cytomegalovirus status with high specificity and sensitivity. A further reported finding was that TCR beta sequences accurately predicted the HLA-A and HLA-B alleles for most subjects in the first cohort. A later genetic analysis reported fewer N-insertions in productive TCRs among donors in an Asian-associated ancestry cluster than the roughly 700-donor mean. The only immune exposure information available for the cohort was CMV serostatus. While some public TCRs were present in many individuals, most TCR sequences turned up only very rarely across donors. A cluster of highly shared sequence variants was judged likely to be a technical artifact of the sequencing pipeline.

The cohort was made up of roughly 670 healthy bone marrow donors. At the time of sampling, every cohort member was nominally healthy, though immune exposures that went unrecorded were likely present. The donor was CMV seropositive and was included in the group of 250 to 350 seropositive cohort members. A peripheral blood sample was collected from each donor, and TCR beta sequencing was performed on peripheral blood mononuclear cells. Genomic DNA extraction from the blood cell samples was performed with the Qiagen DNeasy Blood Extraction Kit. Library preparation used the immunoSEQ multiplex PCR assay. The multiplex PCR relied on a mix of 60 forward primers for TCR Vbeta segments and 13 reverse primers for TCR Jbeta segments. The CDR3 region of rearranged TCR beta genes was amplified from genomic DNA by a multiplex PCR assay. On the Illumina HiSeq System, the amplified TCR beta libraries were sequenced as 87-base-pair reads. Turning to the authors' computational methods: A later analysis tallied approximately 87 million unique TCR beta chains across the approximately 670 repertoires, and some 10 million of those chains were shared by two or more donors. To remove PCR and sequencing errors, raw reads were error-corrected and collapsed into unique sequences using a nearest-neighbor algorithm that merged closely related sequences. V, D and J gene segments were assigned by aligning CDR3 sequences to IMGT reference sequences. For a sequence to be retained, a match of at least six nucleotides was required to both a V gene segment and a J gene segment. A rearrangement counted as productive if the CDR3 had no stop codons and remained in frame with V and J, and every other rearrangement counted as non-productive. CDR3 was defined according to IMGT convention as the region running from the second conserved V-encoded cysteine to the conserved J-encoded phenylalanine. The earlier analysis of fewer than 750 of the donors excluded sequences that lacked an unambiguous match to a single V gene segment. In an earlier analysis of about 590 of the donors, a V segment was called functional when productive rearrangements were above 56.7%, and segregating when the standard deviation between donors exceeded 5%. A statistical classification framework was built to diagnose cytomegalovirus status from the catalog of TCR beta chain sequences. V and J gene assignment, in a later analysis, came from comparing TCR nucleotide sequences with IMGT/GENE-DB human TR gene sequences. In a later analysis, CDR3 sequences and most-parsimonious VDJ recombination scenarios were assigned using the TCRdist pipeline. In a later analysis, each TCR beta chain was defined by its CDR3 amino acid sequence together with its V-gene family, and reads lacking a unique V-gene family were excluded. In a later analysis, 450 to 600 highly shared, low-generation-probability nucleotide sequences were removed to address suspected cross-contamination and a sequencing artifact. For each public chain, a later analysis derived a clonal expansion index from normalized ranks of inferred template counts within each repertoire. In a later analysis, generation probabilities were computed using a VDJ recombination model fitted to out-of-frame rearrangements, and the results were checked against IGoR. A later analysis scored TCR-TCR, TCR-HLA and TCR-CMV co-occurrence with hypergeometric tests, applying a repertoire-size bias correction to TCR pairs. In a later analysis, false discovery rates were estimated by permuting HLA or CMV assignments 20 times. A later analysis grouped co-occurring TCRs with DBSCAN, adding TCRdist sequence similarity when clustering within HLA-allele-positive subsets. For co-occurrence clustering, repertoires with fewer than 30,000 or more than 120,000 public chains were excluded, along with a handful of repertoires with anomalous nucleotide sharing. Held by TCRdb, this immuneACCESS table contains in-frame sequences only and omits some clones. Under half of the omission traces to an unresolved V gene where checked; the cause of the rest is unknown. V and J calls and clone size are those listed in that table; D and trimming were worked out from the DNA. This sample comprises more than 95,000 clones, about 74% of them detected only once. The ten largest clones take up 4.2% of the sample.

Of note for this clone: The target of this receptor is not known. Base qualities are not at hand, and no much larger clone is one base apart.

Trimming leaves V shorter by 4 bases and J shorter by 5 bases, with the junction holding 1 base beyond the gene matches. The CDR3, cysteine through phenylalanine, is 12 amino acids long. The retained sequence is limited to the CDR3, 36 bases, with the frame set at the first base. The germline V gene specifies SNHLY as CDR1 and FYNNEI as CDR2. Sequencing was done on a sample of PBMCs. The rearranged chain carries TRBV2 and TRBJ1-2; 7 nucleotides in the junction match TRBD1. The source of this sequence is a woman aged 45 to 65 in good health and CMV-seropositive. Here the CDR3 is given as CASSGQGYGYTF. In nucleotide form, the sequence is TGTGCCAGCAGTGGACAGGGATATGGCTACACCTTC.